This TCR beta chain originates from a study of blood T cell repertoires in COVID-19 (dated by TCRdb to 2020 to 2021). Describing the broader study: Collaborator samples came from the United States, Italy and Spain and covered acute and convalescent phases of COVID-19. Where available, HLA class I and class II types were taken from metadata supplied by the sample provider and were not determined by assay-based typing. The samples were drawn from the first 160 participants of the ongoing ImmuneRACE study and from 1,254 subjects provided by 6 global collaborators. Deeply sampled blood TCRbeta repertoires from subjects exposed to, actively infected with, or recovered from COVID-19 were included in the dataset. The prospective study material was composed of cDNA or gDNA derived from T cells, B-cell-depleted T cells, or PBMCs. Nearly every sample came with metadata listing a de-identified subject ID, COVID-19 status, age in years and sex. The repertoires were released in a freely available public database intended as a resource for research on the immune response to SARS-CoV-2. Paper-wide results and their limitations: The quantity of clinical and demographic metadata differed by source and by participant and was supplied without curation.

To note about this clone: Its antigen remains undetermined. No much larger clone exists at a distance of one base, and base qualities are not known.

In the germline V gene, CDR1 corresponds to SNHLY and CDR2 to FYNNEI. Compared with germline, V lacks 7 bases and J lacks 0 bases; bases without a gene match: 3. The CDR3, from cysteine to phenylalanine, totals 13 residues. The kept DNA is CDR3 alone, 39 bases in frame from the first base. Each collaborating institution followed its own protocols to collect whole blood in K2EDTA tubes. For TCRbeta analysis, collaborators shipped samples as frozen whole blood, isolated PBMCs, or DNA extracted from either of those sample types. TCRbeta CDR3 regions were amplified from genomic DNA by means of the immunoSEQ Assay, a bias-controlled multiplex PCR. In the authors' own workflow: The number of nucleated cells in each sample was estimated by amplification of reference gene primers within the assay. Sequence reads were collapsed and filtered to measure the absolute abundance of every unique TCRbeta CDR3 rearrangement. For each sample, productive Simpson clonality was calculated as the square root of Simpson's diversity index over productive rearrangements. TCRdb holds this immuneACCESS table with in-frame rearrangements only. Some clones are missing; in checked studies, unresolved V genes explain under half, and the rest has no known cause. D and trimming were read from the DNA, whereas the V and J calls and clone size are those reported in that table. In this sample the table shows 30,000 to 40,000 clones, 79% of which occur a single time. The ten largest clones add up to roughly 25% of the sample.

This clonotype originated in a man in his sixties or seventies with acute or convalescent COVID-19. The chain employs TRBV2 and TRBJ2-7; the central 7 bases match TRBD1. Material for sequencing was peripheral blood. The CDR3 reads CASKAGGSYEQYF. The sequenced DNA is TGTGCCAGCAAGGCAGGGGGCTCCTACGAGCAGTACTTC.